A single sample gave rise to the 23 T cell receptor beta chains below, sequenced in a study of blood T cell repertoires in COVID-19. Assay: immunoSEQ multiplex PCR; the TCRdb copy retains only in-frame clones and omits some. The sample yields roughly 160,000 clones, more than 85% seen once. The sample comprised PBMCs or T cells enriched from blood (not recorded which). The receptors were gathered from a woman aged 50 to 60 who had recovered from COVID-19.

About this clone: At one end, the junction sequence differs from germline, possibly due to a read error. The rearrangement joins TRBV6-2 or TRBV6-3 to TRBJ1-1; a weak D match, TRBD1 (6 bases). Looked up from germline, CDR1 is MNHEY and CDR2 is SVGEGT. The CDR3 contains 14 residues. CDR3 nucleotides: TGTGCCAGCAGTGACTCGACAGGGAACACTGAAGCTTTCTTT. Translating gives CASSDSTGNTEAFF.

This clone was seen just once. The chain links TRBV4-1 to TRBJ1-5; no firm D call. CDR1 is MGHRA, CDR2 YSYEKL, per germline. The CDR3 covers 13 residues. V was shortened by 0 bases and J by 4 bases, with 4 bases between the two germline ends. CDR3 DNA sequence: TGCGCCAGCAGCCAAGACAGAAATCAGCCCCAGCATTTT. This translates into CASSQDRNQPQHF.

The chain couples TRBV5-5 to TRBJ1-3; D is perhaps TRBD1 (6 bases). The V gene's germline CDR1 is SGHKS and CDR2 YYEKEE (reference sequence). The germline V and J ends were trimmed by 1 base and 0 bases, with 14 bases remaining between them. The CDR3 loop spans 17 amino acids. DNA of the CDR3: TGTGCCAGCAGCTTGAGGGGGACCGCATTCTCTGGAAACACCATATATTTT. Translated: CASSLRGTAFSGNTIYF.

This clone was seen more than once but under ten times. The chain is built from TRBV3-1 (or the pseudogene TRBV3-2) and TRBJ2-7; weak D call: TRBD2 (6 bases). Germline-derived CDR1 and CDR2 are LGHDT and YNNKEL (reference sequence). This CDR3 has 13 amino acids. V was clipped by 4 bases and J by 6 bases, with 13 bases between them. The CDR3 loop is CASSPGLEGEQYF. Here the CDR3 DNA reads TGTGCCAGCAGCCCCGGTCTGGAGGGCGAGCAGTACTTC.

This clone was seen a single time. The CDR3 DNA is TGTGCCAGTAGAAGACGGGGCTCCTACGAGCAGTACTTC. It specifies CASRRRGSYEQYF. This chain uses TRBV19 with TRBJ2-7, with a weak D call TRBD2 (5 bases). Trimming left V 6 bases short and J 0 bases short, with 9 bases between. Germline values: CDR1 LNHDA, CDR2 SQIVND (reference sequence). The CDR3 extends over 13 amino acids.

The table lists this clone with a count of one. The rearrangement joins TRBV4-3 to TRBJ2-3, with no clear D. V was trimmed by 0 bases and J by 4 bases, leaving 5 bases between them. CDR3 length: 13 residues. Germline CDR1 and CDR2: LGHNA and YSLEER. The CDR3 DNA reads TGCGCCAGCAGCCAAGAACGGGCAGATACGCAGTATTTT. Its translation: CASSQERADTQYF.

This clone is a singleton in its sample. The chain uses TRBV13 and TRBJ2-1; 8 positions match TRBD1. The germline V gene encodes CDR1 PRHDT and CDR2 FYEKMQ (reference sequence). This CDR3 spans 16 amino acids. The junction had 12 bases not matched to a gene; V was cut back by 5 bases and J by 6 bases. This chain's CDR3 is CASSRTGILRGNEQFF. DNA of the CDR3: TGTGCCAGCAGCAGGACAGGGATCCTTAGGGGCAATGAGCAGTTCTTC. The variable domain in full, with the rest retrieved from reference TRBV13 and TRBJ2-1, is AAGVIQSPRHLIKEKRETATLKCYPIPRHDTVYWYQQGPGQDPQFLISFYEKMQSDKGSIPDRFSAQQFSDYHSELNMSSLELGDSALYFCASSRTGILRGNEQFFGPGTRLTVL.

As concerns this clone: The sample holds other DNA sequences that translate to the same CDR3. The chain combines TRBV3-1 (or the pseudogene TRBV3-2) with TRBJ1-5; D call uncertain. There are 13 residues in the CDR3. Trimming removed 4 bases from V and 2 bases from J, with 6 bases in between. From germline, CDR1 is LGHDT and CDR2 YNNKEL (reference sequence). CDR3 sequence reads: CASSRTGNQPQHF. The CDR3 coding sequence is TGTGCCAGCAGCCGTACAGGCAATCAGCCCCAGCATTTT.

A note on this clone: At one boundary the junction diverges from the germline segment, which might be a read error. This chain connects TRBV6-1 to TRBJ2-7; unclear D gene. Germline V CDR1 and CDR2: MNHNS, SASEGT. The CDR3 has 14 residues. CDR3 in amino acids: CASTEGGGTYEQYF. In DNA, the CDR3 is TGTGCCAGCACTGAAGGCGGCGGTACCTACGAGCAGTACTTC.

The chain joins TRBV5-1 to TRBJ2-1, with TRBD1 matching 9 bases. Germline-derived CDR1 and CDR2 are SGHRS and YFSETQ. J lost 5 bases, V lost 4 bases, and 7 bases had no gene match. The CDR3 runs to 15 residues. This CDR3 is CASSPSQGANNEQFF. The DNA of the CDR3 is TGCGCCAGCAGCCCATCACAGGGGGCGAACAATGAGCAGTTCTTC.

This clone was seen only once. This chain joins TRBV9 and TRBJ1-6, with D possibly TRBD1 on 6 matching bases. This CDR3 contains 16 residues. Between the trimmed V and J ends, which lost 4 bases and 0 bases, there was a span of 11 bases. CDR1 SGDLS and CDR2 YYNGEE come from the germline V gene. The CDR3 spells CASSRTGSSYNSPLHF. The CDR3 region has the DNA TGTGCCAGCAGCCGAACAGGGAGCTCCTATAATTCACCCCTCCACTTT.

This clone was recorded only once. The chain couples TRBV21-1 to TRBJ2-7; TRBD1 is the table's D call and was not checked against the DNA. TRBV21-1 is annotated as a pseudogene. The CDR3 runs to 17 residues. CDR3: CASSKSSFREESYEQYF. CDR3 bases: TGTGCCAGCAGCAAGTCCTCGTTCAGGGAAGAATCCTACGAGCAGTACTTC.

This chain connects TRBV2 to TRBJ2-7; 8 bases are a match to TRBD2. V gave up 1 base and J gave up 0 bases; unmatched junction bases: 8. The germline CDR1 and CDR2 sequences are SNHLY and FYNNEI. This CDR3 comprises 17 residues. The CDR3, as DNA: TGTGCCAGCAGTGAAGAGTCGATCGGGGGGGGCTCCTACGAGCAGTACTTC. It yields the protein CASSEESIGGGSYEQYF.

The chain combines TRBV19 with TRBJ1-1; 8 bases line up with TRBD1. The CDR3 spans 13 residues. V was clipped by 5 bases and J by 4 bases; unmatched bases: 3. The germline V gene has CDR1 LNHDA and CDR2 SQIVND (reference sequence). The CDR3 protein is CASSSTGATEAFF. The DNA of the CDR3 is TGTGCCAGTAGTTCGACAGGGGCCACTGAAGCTTTCTTT.

The chain has TRBV7-2 and TRBJ2-6; a weak D match, TRBD1 (5 bases). The CDR3 spans 16 residues. CDR1 is SGHTA and CDR2 is FQGNSA in the germline V gene. Trimming removed 5 bases from V and 4 bases from J, with 15 bases in between. The CDR3 coding sequence is TGTGCCAGCAGCAAAGATGGGGCGGTCGGGGCCAACGTCCTGACTTTC. Its protein product is CASSKDGAVGANVLTF.

The chain uses TRBV2 and TRBJ1-2; 9 bases align to TRBD1. Per the germline V gene, CDR1 is SNHLY and CDR2 is FYNNEI. V dropped 5 bases and J dropped 2; count of bases not matched to a gene: 3. CDR3 length: 14 residues. The CDR3 bases are TGTGCCAGCAGTCGGGACAGGGCGAACTATGGCTACACCTTC. It translates to CASSRDRANYGYTF. Full variable domain (remainder filled in from reference TRBV2 and TRBJ1-2): EPEVTQTPSHQVTQMGQEVILRCVPISNHLYFYWYRQILGQKVEFLVSFYNNEISEKSEIFDDQFSVERPDGSNFTLKIRSTKLEDSAMYFCASSRDRANYGYTFGSGTRLTVV.

The chain uses TRBV12-5 and TRBJ1-1, with a possible D match to TRBD1 (6 bases). Trimming took off 6 bases at V and 7 bases at J, with 15 bases between the two ends. Germline V gene sequence: CDR1 LGHNT, CDR2 FRNRAP. The CDR3 has 13 residues. Here the CDR3 DNA reads TGTGCTAGTGGCCCTACAGGGTTCGGTGAAGCTTTCTTT. It yields the protein CASGPTGFGEAFF.

Concerning this clone itself: Other DNA sequences in the same sample also yield this CDR3. The chain has TRBV29-1 and TRBJ2-7; 7 nucleotides agree with TRBD2. Losses at the gene ends were 5 bases for V and 3 bases for J; bases not matched to a gene: 1. Germline CDR1 is SQVTM and CDR2 is ANQGSEA. The CDR3 totals 11 residues. CDR3 sequence reads: CSVRTSYEQYF. CDR3 in DNA: TGCAGCGTTCGGACTAGCTACGAGCAGTACTTC.

This clone was seen a single time. J is TRBJ2-7 and V is TRBV27; TRBD2 agrees at 7 bases. CDR3 length equals 15 residues. The V gene's germline CDR1 is MNHEY and CDR2 SMNVEV (reference sequence). V lost 0 bases, J lost 2 bases, and 4 bases stayed unmatched. In nucleotides, the CDR3 is TGTGCCAGCAGTTTATCATCTAGCGGAACCTACGAGCAGTACTTC. Protein: CASSLSSSGTYEQYF.

The chain employs TRBV19 and TRBJ2-2; D is perhaps TRBD2 (6 bases). Germline V gives CDR1 LNHDA, CDR2 SQIVND (reference sequence). The V gene lost 4 bases and the J gene lost 7 bases, with 16 bases spanning the gap. This CDR3 spans 15 amino acids. CDR3 in DNA: TGTGCCAGTAGTACCAAAAGACTAGTTGTCGGGGAGCTGTTTTTT. It encodes CASSTKRLVVGELFF.

The chain carries TRBV10-1 and TRBJ1-2; 9 bases are a match to TRBD1. Germline V CDR1 and CDR2: WNHNN, SYGVQD (reference sequence). The CDR3 is 12 amino acids. V trimming: 8 bases; J trimming: 4 bases; junction bases outside the gene matches: 2. The CDR3 reads CASSQGAYGYTF. CDR3 coding DNA: TGCGCCAGCTCACAGGGGGCCTATGGCTACACCTTC.

The V and J genes are TRBV9 and TRBJ1-2; 7 bases are shared with TRBD1. Trimming took 4 bases from V and 4 from J; bases not matched to a gene: 7. Germline V gene data show CDR1 as SGDLS and CDR2 as YYNGEE. CDR3 size: 14 residues. The CDR3 protein is CASSFATGIYGYTF. The CDR3 nucleotides read TGTGCCAGCAGCTTCGCGACAGGGATCTATGGCTACACCTTC.

The chain couples TRBV6-5 to TRBJ2-1; 10 nucleotides align to TRBD1. Germline values: CDR1 MNHEY, CDR2 SVGAGI. The ends lost 6 bases at V and 7 bases at J; junction bases unmatched: 9. The CDR3 is 15 residues long. The CDR3 loop is CASSSAGQGRNEQFF. CDR3 in DNA: TGTGCCAGCAGCAGCGCGGGACAGGGGAGGAATGAGCAGTTCTTC.